At least ten counts were recorded for the clone carrying this TCR beta chain. This sample was taken from a study of molecular identifiers for immune sequencing clone quantification. Study overall: Across replicate runs, RNA obtained from approximately 20,000 or 100,000 naive CD8 cells was divided into five, with four undergoing sequencing.

Previously described methods and listed TCR primers produced bulk TCR libraries. TCRdb analysed the PCR reads with MiXCR anew, one entry per CDR3 protein. The repertoire holds a few hundred thousand distinct CDR3 sequences, with under 25% as singletons. Germline V gene lookup returns CDR1 SQVTM and CDR2 ANQGSEA. This CDR3 has 12 residues. With 10%, 30% or 50% of RNA, about 20,000 to 1,100,000 naive CD8 T cells were sequenced. A CD8+CD4-CCR7+CD45RA+ phenotype served as the sorting definition for naive CD8 T cells. This sequence originates from a human donor in good health. Some libraries in this study had Jurkat cell RNA spiked in. The V call is TRBV29-1, the J call TRBJ2-2, with a tentative D call TRBD1 (5 bases). The sample comprised naive CD8+ T cells from blood, with Jurkat cell RNA spiked in. Noted subset: FACS-sorted CD8+CD4-CCR7+CD45RA+ naive T cells. The CDR3 sequence is CSAGFDTGELFF. The CDR3 DNA reads TGCAGTGCAGGGTTTGACACCGGGGAGCTGTTTTTT.